Included here is one TCR beta chain sequence, with context. These data come from a study of shared T cell receptors in the human thymus. The CDR3 runs 16 residues. V dropped 0 bases and J dropped 8 bases, with 16 bases sitting between them. CDR1 and CDR2 (germline): MRHNA, SNTAGT. The data were produced by immunoSEQ multiplex PCR, yet TCRdb's version contains in-frame clones alone and is incomplete. This sample has 700,000 to 750,000 clones, with 70% to 90% found just once. These data also featured in a second study, about human thymus T cells.

The sequencing input was thymocytes. The receptor's source is a girl under three years old with a congenital heart defect. The rearrangement joins TRBV6-4 to TRBJ1-4; D possibly corresponds to TRBD1 (5 bases). In nucleotides, the CDR3 is TGTGCCAGCAGTGACTCCGCCAGGGTGTTCGGCGAAAAACTGTTTTTT. Protein: CASSDSARVFGEKLFF.